Described below is a single T cell receptor (beta chain) sequence and its context. The CDR3 extends over 12 amino acids. The germline CDR1 and CDR2 sequences are MNHNS and SASEGT. Trimming removed 3 bases at V and 12 bases at J, with 14 bases between. Method: immunoSEQ multiplex PCR; TCRdb's copy keeps in-frame clones and lacks some. Of approximately 82,000 clones listed, 80% to 95% are singletons. This record comes from a study of OX40 agonist ivuxolimab in advanced cancers. Study background: Every 2 weeks, ivuxolimab was infused into the patients intravenously at between 0.01 and 10 mg/kg.

The specimen was CD4+ or CD8+ T cells sorted from blood, collected in a trial of the OX40 agonist ivuxolimab. The chain recombines TRBV6-1 with TRBJ1-1; D might be TRBD1 (6 bases). The sequence derives from an adult with an advanced solid tumor such as melanoma, head and neck, liver or kidney cancer. The CDR3 bases are TGTGCCAGCAGTGAGAGGGGGGCCGCGACTTTCTTT. The encoded protein is CASSERGAATFF.